What follows is one T cell receptor beta chain and its context. This entry comes from a study of OX40 agonist ivuxolimab in advanced cancers. Generated by immunoSEQ multiplex PCR, the TCRdb table keeps only in-frame clones and is missing some. The sample shows almost 85,000 clones, 89% of them seen only once. V gave up 11 bases and J gave up 4 bases; unmatched junction bases: 10. CDR1 and CDR2 from the germline V gene are SGHAT and FQNNGV. The CDR3 is 13 residues long. The specimen was CD4+ or CD8+ T cells sorted from blood, collected in a trial of the OX40 agonist ivuxolimab. The J gene is TRBJ2-5, the V gene TRBV11-2; 7 nucleotides match TRBD2. The receptor comes from an adult with an advanced solid tumor such as melanoma, head and neck, liver or kidney cancer. CDR3 protein: CAGGDPSGETQYF. In DNA, the CDR3 is TGTGCCGGGGGGGACCCTTCGGGAGAGACCCAGTACTTC.